This T cell receptor beta chain was captured in a study of blood T cell repertoires in COVID-19. Measured with immunoSEQ multiplex PCR; TCRdb has only the in-frame clones, and not every one. The sample records around 140,000 clones, over 75% being singletons. Trimming left V 0 bases short and J 6 bases short, with 11 bases between. There are 14 residues in the CDR3. Germline loops: CDR1 LNHNV, CDR2 YYDKDF (reference sequence). Sequencing input: peripheral blood. This chain connects TRBV15 to TRBJ1-1; D might be TRBD1 (6 bases). The receptor's source is a woman aged 50 to 60 with acute or convalescent COVID-19. The CDR3 spells CATSRDPDSPEAFF. The CDR3 bases are TGTGCCACCAGCAGAGATCCGGACAGCCCTGAAGCTTTCTTT.